This T cell receptor (beta chain) emerged from a study of blood T cell repertoires in COVID-19. Study details: Samples of COVID-19 (acute and convalescent) were obtained from the United States, Italy and Spain. T cells, B-cell-depleted T cells, or PBMCs supplied cDNA or gDNA.

CDR1 is SEHNR and CDR2 is FQNEAQ in the germline V gene (reference sequence). V shed 0 bases and J shed 7 bases, with 12 bases lying between them. The CDR3 runs to 14 residues. In the study's own analysis: The assay estimated nucleated cells by amplifying reference gene primers. The assay was immunoSEQ multiplex PCR, and TCRdb's table has in-frame clones only and misses some. V and J calls plus clone size are reproduced from that table; the DNA served to infer D and trimming. This sample yields some 120,000 clones, of which around 80% are seen a single time; less than 8% belongs to the top ten. The sample was peripheral blood. The chain is built from TRBV7-9 and TRBJ1-2, with D unresolved. The clonotype originates from a man aged 65 to 79 with active or convalescent COVID-19. CDR3 nucleotides: TGTGCCAGCAGCTTAGCCCAGACTCGAGGTGGCTACACCTTC. Translation: CASSLAQTRGGYTF.